This T cell receptor (beta chain) derives from a study of T-cell reconstitution after alpha-beta-depleted transplantation in children. General study findings and limits: Once a year had passed after transplant, T-cell counts and diversity came mostly from newly produced T cells. Alpha-beta T cells about two months after transplant reportedly derived from several hundred expanded graft clones.

With respect to this clonotype: Its antigen is undetermined.

The TCRbeta library was prepared with unique molecular identifiers. TCRdb reprocessed the PCR reads via MiXCR and lists one record per CDR3 protein. The data hold hundreds of thousands of distinct CDR3 sequences, with almost 8% observed a single time. The germline V gene has CDR1 SGHTA and CDR2 FQGTGA. Unmatched junction bases numbered 4, after V lost 2 bases and J lost 2 bases. The CDR3 is 15 residues long. This clonotype originated in a female patient between 2 and 15 years old who had a stem cell transplant for Fanconi anemia, so the T cells may come from the graft donor. The starting material was peripheral blood, obtained 360 days after TCRalphabeta/CD19-depleted stem cell transplant. This rearrangement joins TRBV7-3 to TRBJ2-3; 7 bases line up with TRBD1. This chain's CDR3 is CASSLPGTATDTQYF. DNA of the CDR3: TGTGCCAGCAGCTTACCGGGGACAGCCACAGATACGCAGTATTTT.